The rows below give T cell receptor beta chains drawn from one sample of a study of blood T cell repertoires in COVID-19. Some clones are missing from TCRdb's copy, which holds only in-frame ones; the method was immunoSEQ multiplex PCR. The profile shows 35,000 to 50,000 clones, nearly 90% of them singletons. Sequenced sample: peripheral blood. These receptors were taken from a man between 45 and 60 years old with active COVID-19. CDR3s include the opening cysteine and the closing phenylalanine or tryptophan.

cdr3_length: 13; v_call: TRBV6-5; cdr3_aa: CASRGHADNEQFF
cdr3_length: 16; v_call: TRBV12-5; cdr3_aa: CASGTLQGANTGELFF
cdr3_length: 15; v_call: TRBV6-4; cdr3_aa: CASKAEDRLVTEAFF
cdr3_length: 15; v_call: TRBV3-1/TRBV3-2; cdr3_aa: CASSQGLTNQETQYF
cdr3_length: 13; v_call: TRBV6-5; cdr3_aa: CASSTRQAVEAFF
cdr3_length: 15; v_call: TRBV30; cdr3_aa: CAGKGAGQGSSEQYF
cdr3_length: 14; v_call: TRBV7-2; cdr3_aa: CASSRDFSTDTQYF
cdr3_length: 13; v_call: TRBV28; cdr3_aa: CAGQGLGFSEAFF
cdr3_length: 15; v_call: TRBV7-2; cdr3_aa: CASSRGRVAGETQYF
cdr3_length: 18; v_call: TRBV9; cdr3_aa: CASSEESGGAIAYNEQFF
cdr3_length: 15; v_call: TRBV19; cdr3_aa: CASSQTGGIGYGYTF
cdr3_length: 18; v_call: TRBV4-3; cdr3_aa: CASSQEWAGLRPTGELFF
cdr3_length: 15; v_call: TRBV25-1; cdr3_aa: CASSAISSGANVLTF
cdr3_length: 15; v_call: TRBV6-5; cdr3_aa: CASRLQGGLSTEAFF
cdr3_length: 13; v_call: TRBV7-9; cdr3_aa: CASSFRENTEAFF
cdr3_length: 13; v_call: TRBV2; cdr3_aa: CASSQAGAGELFF
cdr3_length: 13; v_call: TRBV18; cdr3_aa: CASLDRINSPLHF
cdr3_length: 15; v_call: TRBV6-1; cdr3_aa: CASSEETGRGEKLFF
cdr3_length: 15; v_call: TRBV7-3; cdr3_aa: CASSLSGTTYNEQFF
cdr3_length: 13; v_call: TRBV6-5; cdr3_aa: CASRGTVTDTQYF
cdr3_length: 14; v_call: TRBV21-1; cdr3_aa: CASFGQWGTYEQYF
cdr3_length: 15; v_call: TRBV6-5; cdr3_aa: CASSSGGGSAYGYTF
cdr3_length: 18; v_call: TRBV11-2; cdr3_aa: CASSSRGDRGAMNTEAFF
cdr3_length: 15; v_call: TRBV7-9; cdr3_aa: CASSYPTGGQEKLFF